The next 20 T cell receptor beta chains were all read from a single sample in a study of memory CD4+ T cells and cytomegalovirus serostatus. The sort gate was single viable CD3+CD4+CD8-CD45RO+ cells for memory CD4+ T cells. The method was immunoSEQ multiplex PCR; TCRdb's version includes in-frame clones alone and lacks a portion of them. Of tens of thousands of clones listed, 82% are singletons. Sequencing used memory CD4+ T cells from blood. These receptors were obtained from an adult in good health and CMV-seronegative.

The rearrangement joins TRBV7-9 to TRBJ1-5, with TRBD1 matching 10 bases. CDR1 is SEHNR and CDR2 is FQNEAQ in the germline V gene (reference sequence). V lost 1 base and J lost 7; bases outside the gene matches: 7. The CDR3 contains 16 residues. The CDR3 DNA is TGTGCCAGCAGCTTAGAGGGACAGGGGAGGGGACAGCCCCAGCATTTT. As protein: CASSLEGQGRGQPQHF.

This clone was observed once. The chain recombines TRBV18 with TRBJ1-1; D is possibly TRBD1 (6 bases). Trimming stripped 6 bases from V and 7 bases from J, with 12 bases between. The CDR3 runs to 12 residues. Germline assignment: CDR1 KGHSH and CDR2 LQKENI. In DNA form, the CDR3 reads TGTGCCAGCTCGGGGGGGGCCATTGAAGCTTTCTTT. It yields the protein CASSGGAIEAFF.

This clone was counted once. The rearrangement uses TRBV28 and TRBJ2-1; D not resolved. Germline CDR1 reads MDHEN; CDR2 reads SYDVKM. With 2 bases removed from V and 11 bases from J, the gap between germline ends came to 13 bases. The CDR3 contains 13 residues. The CDR3 sequence is CASSLEHTMKQFF. The DNA of the CDR3 is TGTGCCAGCAGTTTAGAACATACTATGAAGCAGTTCTTC.

V usage is TRBV5-4 and J usage is TRBJ2-1; D assignment may be TRBD1 or TRBD2 (5 bases each). V lost 4 bases to trimming and J lost 3 bases, with 8 bases between them. CDR3 length equals 13 residues. CDR1 is SGHNT, CDR2 YYREEE, per germline (reference sequence). CDR3 protein: CASSGDLYNEQFF. CDR3 in DNA: TGTGCCAGCAGCGGGGACCTCTACAATGAGCAGTTCTTC.

The gene calls are TRBV2 and TRBJ1-1; D ambiguous. V lost 9 bases and J lost 3, with 8 bases in between. Germline lookup yields CDR1 SNHLY and CDR2 FYNNEI. The CDR3 contains 11 residues. For the CDR3, the DNA is TGTGCCAGTGACCGACACACTGAAGCTTTCTTT. Its protein product is CASDRHTEAFF.

The rearrangement uses TRBV4-1 and TRBJ1-5; no firm D call. The ends were cut back, 4 bases at V and 1 base at J, with 8 bases in the middle. The CDR3 runs to 14 residues. Germline assignment: CDR1 MGHRA and CDR2 YSYEKL. Here the CDR3 DNA reads TGCGCCAGCAGCCCTGGGCTGAGCAATCAGCCCCAGCATTTT. It codes for CASSPGLSNQPQHF.

This chain uses TRBV18 with TRBJ1-5; TRBD1 agrees at 7 bases. This CDR3 has 16 residues. The V segment lost 6 bases and the J segment 5 bases; nucleotides outside the gene matches: 13. Germline V gene data show CDR1 as KGHSH and CDR2 as LQKENI. The CDR3 DNA reads TGTGCCAGCTCCCCCTTCGGCTGGCAGGGGGATCAGCCCCAGCATTTT. Encoded protein: CASSPFGWQGDQPQHF.

This chain connects TRBV15 to TRBJ1-2; TRBD1 matches 7 bases. Trimming took 3 bases from V and 0 from J; bases not matched to a gene: 1. There are 14 residues in the CDR3. The germline gives CDR1 LNHNV, CDR2 YYDKDF (reference sequence). DNA for the CDR3: TGTGCCACCAGCAGGGACAGGTCTAACTATGGCTACACCTTC. This encodes CATSRDRSNYGYTF.

J is TRBJ2-6 and V is TRBV7-9; D call uncertain. This CDR3 comprises 19 residues. The V end was cut by 2 bases, the J end by 1 base, with 18 bases between. Germline-derived CDR1 and CDR2 are SEHNR and FQNEAQ (reference sequence). The CDR3 DNA follows: TGTGCCAGCAGCTTACAAGGTTTAGGCCAGCCTTCTGGGGCCAACGTCCTGACTTTC. Residues: CASSLQGLGQPSGANVLTF.

CDR3 sequence: CASSLGRAGSPLHF. DNA for the CDR3: TGCGCCAGCAGCCTAGGAAGGGCCGGTTCACCCCTCCACTTT. The V call is TRBV4-3, the J call TRBJ1-6; D gene uncertain. Trimming took off 4 bases at V and 9 bases at J, with 13 bases between the two ends. Germline-derived CDR1 and CDR2 are LGHNA and YSLEER. CDR3 length: 14 amino acids.

J is TRBJ2-1 and V is TRBV4-1; 10 bases are shared with TRBD2. The length of the CDR3 is 16 residues. J lost 8 bases, V lost 4 bases, and 11 bases had no gene match. Looked up from germline, CDR1 is MGHRA and CDR2 is YSYEKL. This CDR3 reads CASSPLERGGRDEQFF. In DNA form, the CDR3 reads TGCGCCAGCAGCCCCTTGGAGCGGGGGGGCAGGGATGAGCAGTTCTTC.

The table lists this clone with a count of one. The chain links TRBV15 to TRBJ2-7; 12 nucleotides align to TRBD1. CDR1 and CDR2 from the germline V gene are LNHNV and YYDKDF (reference sequence). The V segment lost 5 bases and the J segment 5 bases; nucleotides outside the gene matches: 7. The CDR3 totals 15 residues. The CDR3 is CATSLGDRGLNEQYF. The DNA of the CDR3 is TGTGCCACCAGCTTAGGGGACAGGGGGCTAAACGAGCAGTACTTC. The full variable domain, in which reference TRBV15 and TRBJ2-7 provide the parts outside the CDR3, is DAMVIQNPRYQVTQFGKPVTLSCSQTLNHNVMYWYQQKSSQAPKLLFHYYDKDFNNEADTPDNFQSRRPNTSFCFLDIRSPGLGDTAMYLCATSLGDRGLNEQYFGPGTRLTVT.

The chain carries TRBV7-2 and TRBJ1-2; TRBD1 matches at 7 bases. Germline V gives CDR1 SGHTA, CDR2 FQGNSA. Losses at the gene ends were 0 bases for V and 4 bases for J; bases not matched to a gene: 14. The CDR3 contains 18 residues. In DNA, the CDR3 is TGTGCCAGCAGCTTAGCGCCGGGACAGACCTCCTATGGCTATGGCTACACCTTC. As protein: CASSLAPGQTSYGYGYTF.

CDR3 protein: CASNPEPDYGYTF. The DNA for the CDR3 is TGTGCCAGCAACCCTGAGCCAGACTATGGCTACACCTTC. This rearrangement joins TRBV2 to TRBJ1-2; no firm D call. Germline V gene sequence: CDR1 SNHLY, CDR2 FYNNEI. The CDR3 has 13 residues. The V end was cut by 7 bases, the J end by 3 bases, with 12 bases between.

The chain has TRBV4-3 and TRBJ2-3; 8 bases are a match to TRBD2. V shed 1 base, J shed 4 bases, and the junction held 4 bases outside the gene matches. This CDR3 is 15 amino acids long. CDR1 LGHNA and CDR2 YSLEER come from the germline V gene. In DNA, the CDR3 is TGCGCCAGCAGCCAAGTTCACGGGGGGGCAGATACGCAGTATTTT. Residues: CASSQVHGGADTQYF.

V and J are TRBV5-8 and TRBJ1-2; no clear D gene. Trimming took off 1 base at V and 4 bases at J, with 14 bases between the two ends. Germline CDR1 is SGHTS and CDR2 is YDEGEE. This CDR3 has 15 amino acids. The CDR3 nucleotides read TGTGCCAGCAGCTTGTCTGGGCGTGGACTCTATGGCTACACCTTC. It yields the protein CASSLSGRGLYGYTF.

V gene TRBV7-9 combines with J gene TRBJ1-1, with D tentatively TRBD1 (5 bases). Germline CDR1 is SEHNR and CDR2 is FQNEAQ (reference sequence). Between the trimmed V and J ends, which lost 7 bases and 4 bases, there was a span of 13 bases. This CDR3 contains 13 residues. CDR3 in amino acids: CASNHRGGTEAFF. In DNA, the CDR3 is TGTGCCAGCAACCATCGGGGGGGCACTGAAGCTTTCTTT.

This clone came up a few times. The chain combines TRBV10-3 with TRBJ1-1; weak D call: TRBD1 (5 bases). V lost 2 bases to trimming and J lost 12 bases, with 13 bases between them. This CDR3 spans 12 amino acids. The germline gives CDR1 ENHRY, CDR2 SYGVKD. The CDR3 loop reads CAISEPKGPSFF. DNA for the CDR3: TGTGCCATCAGTGAGCCTAAGGGACCGTCTTTCTTT.

This clone has just a few counts. V is TRBV7-2 and J is TRBJ2-1; D possibly corresponds to TRBD2 (6 bases). The ends were cut back, 11 bases at V and 0 bases at J, with 17 bases in the middle. The CDR3 spans 15 residues. The germline gives CDR1 SGHTA, CDR2 FQGNSA. In nucleotides, the CDR3 is TGTGCCGCAGCCGATGCGGGATACTCCTACAATGAGCAGTTCTTC. Its protein product is CAAADAGYSYNEQFF.

The J gene is TRBJ1-2, the V gene TRBV10-1; 7 bases align to TRBD1. V was clipped by 5 bases and J by 2 bases; unmatched bases: 5. The length of the CDR3 is 14 residues. Germline assignment: CDR1 WNHNN and CDR2 SYGVQD (reference sequence). The CDR3 DNA reads TGCGCCAGCAGTTACCCGACAGGGAACTATGGCTACACCTTC. Translation gives CASSYPTGNYGYTF.